This T cell receptor (beta chain) was recovered during a study of memory B cells and T cells in multiple sclerosis. The V and J ends lost 4 bases and 4 bases respectively, with 13 bases between them. Per germline, CDR1 SGDLS and CDR2 YYNGEE. The CDR3 covers 14 residues. Repertoires were generated with immunoSEQ multiplex PCR, while TCRdb's copy carries only in-frame clones and drops some. The repertoire holds roughly 30,000 clones, with more than 75% as singletons. Study-wide results and caveats: Shared clonotype counts depended on differing compartment clone-set sizes and were normalized.

Stimulus-free culture yielded autoproliferating CFSE-dim and non-proliferating CFSE-high T cells, each sequenced separately. Pooled replicate wells came from about 50 million CFSE-labeled PBMCs cultured 7 days without stimulus. PBMCs were labeled with roughly 0.49 uM CFSE and cultured without exogenous stimuli. As regards this clone: Its antigen is as yet unknown.

The V and J genes are TRBV9 and TRBJ2-3; the D gene is possibly TRBD2 (6 bases). What was sequenced was PBMCs from blood kept in culture. The TCR sequence derives from a human donor with multiple sclerosis. This chain's CDR3 is CASSPRLGADTQYF. The CDR3 DNA follows: TGTGCCAGCAGCCCCCGACTAGGTGCAGATACGCAGTATTTT.